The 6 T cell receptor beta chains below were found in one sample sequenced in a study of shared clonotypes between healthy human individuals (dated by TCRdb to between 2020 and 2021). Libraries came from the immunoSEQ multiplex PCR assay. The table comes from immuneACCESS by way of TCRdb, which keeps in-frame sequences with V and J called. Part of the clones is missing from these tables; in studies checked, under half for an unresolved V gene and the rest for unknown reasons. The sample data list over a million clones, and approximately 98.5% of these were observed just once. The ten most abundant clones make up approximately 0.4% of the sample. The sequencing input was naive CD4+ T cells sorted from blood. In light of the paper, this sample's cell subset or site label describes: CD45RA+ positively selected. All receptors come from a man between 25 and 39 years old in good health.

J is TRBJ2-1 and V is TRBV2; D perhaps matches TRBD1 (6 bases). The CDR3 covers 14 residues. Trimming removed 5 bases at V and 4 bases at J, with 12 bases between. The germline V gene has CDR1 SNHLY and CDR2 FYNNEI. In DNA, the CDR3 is TGTGCCAGCAGTCGTTGGACAGAATACAATGAGCAGTTCTTC. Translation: CASSRWTEYNEQFF.

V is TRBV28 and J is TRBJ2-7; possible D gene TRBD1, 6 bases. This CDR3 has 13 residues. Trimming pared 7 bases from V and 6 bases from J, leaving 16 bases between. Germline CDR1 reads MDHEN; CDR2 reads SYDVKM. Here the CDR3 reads CASTESRQAEQYF. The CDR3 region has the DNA TGTGCCAGCACCGAATCCAGACAGGCCGAGCAGTACTTC.

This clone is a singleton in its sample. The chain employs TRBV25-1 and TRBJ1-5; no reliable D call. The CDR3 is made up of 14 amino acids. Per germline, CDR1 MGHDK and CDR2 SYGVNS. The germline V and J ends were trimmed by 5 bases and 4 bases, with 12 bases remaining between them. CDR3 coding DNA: TGTGCCAGCAGTTGGTCCGGATCTAATCAGCCCCAGCATTTT. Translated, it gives CASSWSGSNQPQHF. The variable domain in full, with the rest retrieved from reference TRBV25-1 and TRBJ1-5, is EADIYQTPRYLVIGTGKKITLECSQTMGHDKMYWYQQDPGMELHLIHYSYGVNSTEKGDLSSESTVSRIRTEHFPLTLESARPSHTSQYLCASSWSGSNQPQHFGDGTRLSIL.

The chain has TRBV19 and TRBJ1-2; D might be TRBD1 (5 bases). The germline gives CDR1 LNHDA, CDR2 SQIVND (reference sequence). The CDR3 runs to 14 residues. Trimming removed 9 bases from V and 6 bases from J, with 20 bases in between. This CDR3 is CARLPPWGDDGYTF. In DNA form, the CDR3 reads TGTGCCAGGCTCCCTCCGTGGGGGGATGATGGCTACACCTTC.

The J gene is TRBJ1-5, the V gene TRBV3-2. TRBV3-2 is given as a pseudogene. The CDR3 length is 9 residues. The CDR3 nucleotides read TGTGCCAACAATCAGCCCCAGCATTTT. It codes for CANNQPQHF.

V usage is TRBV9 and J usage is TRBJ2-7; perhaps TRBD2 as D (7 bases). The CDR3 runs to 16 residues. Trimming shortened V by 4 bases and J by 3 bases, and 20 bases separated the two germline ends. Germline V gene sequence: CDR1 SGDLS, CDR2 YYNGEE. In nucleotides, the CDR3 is TGTGCCAGCAGCCTTGGGGGGGCTAGCGGTCTCTACGAGCAGTACTTC. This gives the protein CASSLGGASGLYEQYF.